Below are 7 T cell receptor beta chains sequenced from a single sample in a study of human T cells and chemical hapten exposure. TCRdb redid the calling of the RACE reads with MiXCR, one entry per CDR3 protein. The data show around 50,000 distinct CDR3 sequences, around 9.5% seen once. The sample's time point: patch test 2, 6 weeks after DPC sensitization. The treatment here: therapeutic diphenylcyclopropenone sensitization with weekly scalp DPC. The material sequenced was whole blood, taken in connection with sensitization to the hapten diphenylcyclopropenone (DPC). The receptors here all came from a woman aged 45-59 years with alopecia areata. Some clones in this sample may be carry-over from other donors' samples.

The chain employs TRBV9 and TRBJ1-3; 7 bases are a match to TRBD1. Germline V gene sequence: CDR1 SGDLS, CDR2 YYNGEE. V trimming: 3 bases; J trimming: 0 bases; junction bases outside the gene matches: 9. There are 17 residues in the CDR3. DNA of the CDR3: TGTGCCAGCAGCGAGCACGGGACAGCTTACTCTGGAAACACCATATATTTT. As protein: CASSEHGTAYSGNTIYF. Variable domain in full (rest from reference TRBV9 and TRBJ1-3): DSGVTQTPKHLITATGQRVTLRCSPRSGDLSVYWYQQSLDQGLQFLIQYYNGEERAKGNILERFSAQQFPDLHSELNLSSLELGDSALYFCASSEHGTAYSGNTIYFGEGSWLTVV.

The chain joins TRBV20-1 to TRBJ1-1; D not certain. V lost 4 bases, J lost 2 bases, and 8 bases lay in between. This CDR3 is 12 amino acids long. CDR1 is DFQATT and CDR2 is SNEGSKA in the germline V gene (reference sequence). The CDR3 here is CSATTGNTEAFF. In nucleotides, the CDR3 is TGCAGTGCTACAACGGGTAACACTGAAGCTTTCTTT.

This clonotype was counted ten times or more. The V and J genes are TRBV12-3 or TRBV12-4 and TRBJ2-4; D call uncertain. This CDR3 region has 10 residues. V lost 2 bases, J lost 7 bases, and 0 bases lay in between. The CDR3 coding sequence is TGTGCCAGCAGTTTAAACATTCAGTACTTC. Amino acids: CASSLNIQYF.

In this sample, this clonotype turned up many times. This chain connects TRBV20-1 to TRBJ2-2; 10 bases fit TRBD2. Germline trimming cut 5 bases from V and 7 bases from J; bases unmatched to any gene: 10. From germline, CDR1 is DFQATT and CDR2 SNEGSKA (reference sequence). This CDR3 contains 15 residues. CDR3 in amino acids: CSAEDLAGVVGELFF. The CDR3 coding sequence is TGCAGTGCTGAGGATCTAGCGGGAGTGGTCGGGGAGCTGTTTTTT.

The chain links TRBV28 to TRBJ2-6, with TRBD2 as a possible D gene (5 bases). The CDR3 length is 19 residues. The V end lost 1 base, the J end lost 1 base, and 17 bases lay between the germline ends. Per the germline V gene, CDR1 is MDHEN and CDR2 is SYDVKM. CDR3 bases: TGTGCCAGCAGTTTATTGGACGGGGTTTCTGGATCTGGGGCCAACGTCCTGACTTTC. Amino acids: CASSLLDGVSGSGANVLTF.

This clonotype came up a few times. The CDR3 reads CASTPDTQYF. CDR3 sequence (DNA): TGCGCCAGCACCCCAGATACGCAGTATTTT. The J gene is TRBJ2-3, the V gene TRBV23-1; unclear D gene. TRBV23-1 is recorded as an ORF, its role being uncertain. The CDR3 is made up of 10 amino acids. Trimming removed 7 bases from V and 4 bases from J, with 3 bases in between.

The genes are TRBV20-1 and TRBJ2-5; TRBD2 matches 11 bases. J lost 4 bases, V lost 1 base, and 5 bases had no gene match. Germline values: CDR1 DFQATT, CDR2 SNEGSKA (reference sequence). CDR3 length: 15 amino acids. As DNA, the CDR3 is TGCAGTGCTAGAGCTACTAGCGGGGGATTAGAGACCCAGTACTTC. Encoded protein: CSARATSGGLETQYF.